These 18 T cell receptor beta chains came from one sample sequenced in a study of blood T cell repertoires in COVID-19. The data were produced by immunoSEQ multiplex PCR, yet TCRdb's version contains in-frame clones alone and is incomplete. This table holds fewer than 350,000 clones, approximately 86% found once. Sequencing input: peripheral blood. All receptors come from a woman in her 30s who had recovered from COVID-19.

The chain carries TRBV12-3 or TRBV12-4 and TRBJ1-1; D is unresolved. This CDR3 contains 11 residues. Trimming stripped 6 bases from V and 5 bases from J, with 7 bases between. The CDR3: CASRQRTEAFF. In DNA form, the CDR3 reads TGTGCCAGCAGGCAGCGTACTGAAGCTTTCTTT.

Only a few counts were recorded for this clone. This chain connects TRBV19 to TRBJ2-4; D unclear. The CDR3 covers 15 residues. V lost 6 bases to trimming and J lost 0 bases, with 12 bases between them. Germline CDR1 and CDR2: LNHDA and SQIVND (reference sequence). This CDR3 reads CASRLETGAKNIQYF. As DNA, the CDR3 is TGTGCCAGTAGGCTCGAAACCGGAGCCAAAAACATTCAGTACTTC.

The chain combines TRBV6-6 with TRBJ1-1; maybe TRBD1 (6 bases). V was cut by 2 bases and J by 6 bases, with 16 bases left in between. There are 15 residues in the CDR3. Looked up from germline, CDR1 is MNHNY and CDR2 is SVGAGI (reference sequence). CDR3 protein: CASSYPRGGPAEAFF. CDR3 DNA sequence: TGTGCCAGCAGTTACCCGAGGGGGGGACCGGCTGAAGCTTTCTTT.

The V call is TRBV9, the J call TRBJ1-1; 9 bases match TRBD1. Trimming at V came to 3 bases and at J to 1 base, leaving 4 bases not matched to a gene. Germline CDR1 reads SGDLS; CDR2 reads YYNGEE. The CDR3 has 15 residues. DNA of the CDR3: TGTGCCAGCAGCGAGGGGGGACAGGGGAACACTGAAGCTTTCTTT. Translated: CASSEGGQGNTEAFF.

The chain carries TRBV19 and TRBJ2-5; tentatively, D is TRBD1 (6 bases). In germline, CDR1 is LNHDA, CDR2 SQIVND (reference sequence). Between the trimmed V and J ends, which lost 6 bases and 3 bases, there was a span of 11 bases. The CDR3 extends over 13 amino acids. CDR3 bases: TGTGCCAGTAGGGGGACATCCGAAGAGACCCAGTACTTC. Protein product: CASRGTSEETQYF.

The V and J genes are TRBV12-3 or TRBV12-4 and TRBJ1-5, with D possibly being TRBD1 (6 bases). V lost 5 bases and J 4 bases, leaving 9 bases between the germline ends. This CDR3 has 13 residues. CDR3 nucleotide sequence: TGTGCCAGCAGTCCCGGACAGAATCAGCCCCAGCATTTT. This encodes CASSPGQNQPQHF.

The chain couples TRBV4-2 to TRBJ2-5, with 14 bases lining up with TRBD2. Germline V lookup: CDR1 LGHNA, CDR2 YNFKEQ. After removal of 3 bases from V and 2 bases from J, the junction contained 2 bases not matched to a gene. The CDR3 is 16 residues long. In DNA form, the CDR3 reads TGTGCCAGCAGCCAGAGACTAGCGGGGGGGCAAGAGACCCAGTACTTC. This sequence encodes CASSQRLAGGQETQYF.

V is TRBV30 and J is TRBJ2-7; the match to TRBD1 covers 8 bases. This CDR3 spans 11 amino acids. The V gene end was trimmed by 2 bases and the J gene end by 7 bases; junction bases not matched to a gene: 1. Germline CDR1 reads GTSNPN; CDR2 reads SVGIG (reference sequence). CDR3 DNA: TGTGCCTGGAGTTGGACAGGGGAGCAGTACTTC. It is translated as CAWSWTGEQYF.

In DNA form, the CDR3 reads TGTGCCAGCAGCGGCGGAACCTCCAGCACAGATACGCAGTATTTT. Amino acid sequence: CASSGGTSSTDTQYF. This chain connects TRBV9 to TRBJ2-3; D is undetermined. CDR1 is SGDLS and CDR2 is YYNGEE in the germline V gene. Between the trimmed V and J ends, which lost 3 bases and 0 bases, there was a span of 11 bases. The CDR3 has 15 amino acids.

V and J are TRBV28 and TRBJ2-7; D gene uncertain. The CDR3 has 15 amino acids. V was pared by 6 bases and J by 3 bases, with 18 bases between. Germline lookup yields CDR1 MDHEN and CDR2 SYDVKM. In nucleotides, the CDR3 is TGTGCCAGCAGCCCCCCAGAGACTCTTAACTACGAGCAGTACTTC. Residues: CASSPPETLNYEQYF.

CDR3 DNA sequence: TGTGCCAGATCTTACTCTGGGGCCAACGTCCTGACTTTC. This translates into CARSYSGANVLTF. The chain employs TRBV2 and TRBJ2-6; D ambiguous. Germline lookup yields CDR1 SNHLY and CDR2 FYNNEI. CDR3 size: 13 residues. Trimming took off 9 bases at V and 0 bases at J, with 6 bases between the two ends.

This chain joins TRBV29-1 and TRBJ1-2; maybe TRBD1 (6 bases). This CDR3 has 11 amino acids. Germline lookup yields CDR1 SQVTM and CDR2 ANQGSEA. Trimming stripped 2 bases from V and 9 bases from J, with 10 bases between. The CDR3, as DNA: TGCAGCGTTGAAACAGGGCTGAGCTACACCTTC. It is translated as CSVETGLSYTF.

The chain has TRBV28 and TRBJ1-5, with TRBD1 matching over 7 bases. Germline CDR1 is MDHEN and CDR2 is SYDVKM. The CDR3 is 11 amino acids. Unmatched junction bases numbered 4, after V lost 3 bases and J lost 14 bases. CDR3 nucleotide sequence: TGTGCCAGCAGTTTCACGGACAGGAAGCATTTT. This sequence encodes CASSFTDRKHF.

The chain links TRBV18 to TRBJ2-3, with 8 bases matching TRBD2. V lost 5 bases and J lost 0; bases outside the gene matches: 4. The CDR3 has 15 amino acids. Germline lookup yields CDR1 KGHSH and CDR2 LQKENI. The CDR3 protein is CASSSIAGSTDTQYF. The DNA for the CDR3 is TGTGCCAGCTCATCTATAGCGGGGAGCACAGATACGCAGTATTTT.

This clone was counted only a few times. The chain links TRBV11-2 to TRBJ1-1; TRBD1 is a possible D gene (6 bases). The V gene's germline CDR1 is SGHAT and CDR2 FQNNGV. V shed 7 bases and J shed 4 bases, with 25 bases lying between them. The CDR3 consists of 17 residues. DNA of the CDR3: TGTGCCAGCACCAAACCCGGGACAATTTCCCTCGGCACTGAAGCTTTCTTT. Protein product: CASTKPGTISLGTEAFF.

The chain couples TRBV28 to TRBJ1-2; TRBD1 matches at 9 bases. Germline lookup yields CDR1 MDHEN and CDR2 SYDVKM. The trim removed 7 bases at V and 6 bases at J, leaving 18 bases unmatched. The CDR3 has 17 amino acids. In DNA, the CDR3 is TGTGCCAGCACGAGTCCCGGGACAGGGATGCAGACAGATGGCTACACCTTC. This codes for CASTSPGTGMQTDGYTF.

CDR3 in amino acids: CASRGTGFGYTF. The CDR3 nucleotides are TGTGCCAGCAGGGGGACAGGGTTTGGCTACACCTTC. The chain recombines TRBV5-6 with TRBJ1-2, with 9 bases that match TRBD1. CDR3 size: 12 residues. V shed 5 bases, J shed 7 bases, and the junction held 3 bases outside the gene matches. Germline V lookup: CDR1 SGHDT, CDR2 YYEEEE.

This clone was seen a handful of times. This chain links TRBV13 with TRBJ2-7, with TRBD1 matching 11 bases. Germline assignment: CDR1 PRHDT and CDR2 FYEKMQ (reference sequence). The length of the CDR3 is 16 residues. The J segment lost 3 bases and the V segment lost 0 bases, leaving 4 bases of the junction unmatched. CDR3 in DNA: TGTGCCAGCAGCTTAGGGGGGACAGGGGGTAGCTACGAGCAGTACTTC. Protein product: CASSLGGTGGSYEQYF.